A selection of T cell receptor beta chains follows, all from one sample in a study of CD8+ T cells in alopecia areata. Measured with immunoSEQ multiplex PCR; TCRdb has only the in-frame clones, and not every one. The data show 150,000 to 200,000 clones, with roughly 60% seen just once and just over 1% held by the top ten. The sample was CD4+ T cells sorted from blood, taken at week 24, from a patient treated with tofacitinib. These receptors came from a human donor with alopecia areata. The CDR3 runs from the conserved cysteine through the conserved F or W. The D gene is left open where the match is weak. For some rows the clone size is stated as once, few or many, or as a class when expanded; others skip it.

clone_size	v_call	d_call	j_call	cdr3_nt	cdr3_aa
NA	TRBV30	NA	TRBJ2-3	TGTGCCTGGAGTAAGTTTTCCGTGCCTGATACGCAGTATTTT	CAWSKFSVPDTQYF
few	TRBV7-8	NA	TRBJ1-1	TGTGCCAGCGCTTTTCGGCCCGGACTGGTCCTCGAAGCTTTCTTT	CASAFRPGLVLEAFF
NA	TRBV29-1	NA	TRBJ1-1	TGCAGCGTTGAAGGAGATTTTCAGGAACCACGGGCTTTCTTT	CSVEGDFQEPRAFF
few	TRBV7-2	NA	TRBJ2-6	TGTGCCAGCAGCCTTGACAGGTCTGGGGCCAACGTCCTGACTTTC	CASSLDRSGANVLTF
once	TRBV5-6	NA	TRBJ2-7	TGTGCCAGCAGCCGCAGTGGGAACTACGAGCAGTACTTC	CASSRSGNYEQYF
NA	TRBV30	TRBD1	TRBJ1-5	TGTGCCTGGAGTGCTCACAGGGGGAATCAGCCCCAGCATTTT	CAWSAHRGNQPQHF
NA	TRBV25-1	NA	TRBJ2-6	TGTGCCAGCAGTGGGGTCGCAGGGACTGGGGCCAACGTCCTGACTTTC	CASSGVAGTGANVLTF
few	TRBV25-1	TRBD1	TRBJ1-2	TGTGCCAGCAGTCCGCCGGGACAGGGGTATGGCTACACCTTC	CASSPPGQGYGYTF
NA	TRBV15	NA	TRBJ1-5	TGTGCCACCTCGGAAGTCAGCAATCAGCCCCAGCATTTT	CATSEVSNQPQHF
NA	TRBV5-6	NA	TRBJ1-2	TGTGCCAGCAACATTAGAAGGGTCTATGGCTACACCTTC	CASNIRRVYGYTF
NA	TRBV30	NA	TRBJ1-5	TGTGCCTGGAGTAACGGGATGCATCAGCCCCAGCATTTT	CAWSNGMHQPQHF
NA	TRBV30	NA	TRBJ1-2	TGTGCCTGGAGTCCGGAGGTTATAAGAGGCTACACCTTC	CAWSPEVIRGYTF
NA	TRBV20-1	NA	TRBJ2-5	TGCAGTGCTAGAGGCGGGGAGACCCAGTACTTC	CSARGGETQYF
NA	TRBV27	NA	TRBJ1-6	TGTGCCAGCAGTTCGGGGACAAAGGCCGGTTCACCCCTCCACTTT	CASSSGTKAGSPLHF
few	TRBV15	NA	TRBJ1-4	TGTGCCACCAGCAGAGCCCTTGCAACTAATGAAAAACTGTTTTTT	CATSRALATNEKLFF
once	TRBV25-1	NA	TRBJ2-3	TGTGCCAGCAGTGAATCGGATACGCAGTATTTT	CASSESDTQYF
NA	TRBV5-6	NA	TRBJ1-1	TGTGCCAGCAGCCAAAAAAGGGAGACTGAAGCTTTCTTT	CASSQKRETEAFF